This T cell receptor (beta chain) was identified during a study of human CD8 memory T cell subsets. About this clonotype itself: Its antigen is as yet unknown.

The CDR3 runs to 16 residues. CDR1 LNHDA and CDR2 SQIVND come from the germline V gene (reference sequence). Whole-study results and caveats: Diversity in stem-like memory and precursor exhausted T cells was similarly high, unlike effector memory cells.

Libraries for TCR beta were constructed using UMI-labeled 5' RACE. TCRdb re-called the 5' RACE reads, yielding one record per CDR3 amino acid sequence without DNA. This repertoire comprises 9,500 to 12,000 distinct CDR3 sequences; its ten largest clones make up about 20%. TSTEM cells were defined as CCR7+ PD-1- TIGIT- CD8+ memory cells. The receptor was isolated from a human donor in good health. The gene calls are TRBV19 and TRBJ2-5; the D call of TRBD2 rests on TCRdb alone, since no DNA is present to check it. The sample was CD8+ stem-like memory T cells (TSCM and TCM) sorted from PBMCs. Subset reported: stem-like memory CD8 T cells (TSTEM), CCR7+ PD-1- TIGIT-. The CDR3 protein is CASTPTSGGSQETQYF.